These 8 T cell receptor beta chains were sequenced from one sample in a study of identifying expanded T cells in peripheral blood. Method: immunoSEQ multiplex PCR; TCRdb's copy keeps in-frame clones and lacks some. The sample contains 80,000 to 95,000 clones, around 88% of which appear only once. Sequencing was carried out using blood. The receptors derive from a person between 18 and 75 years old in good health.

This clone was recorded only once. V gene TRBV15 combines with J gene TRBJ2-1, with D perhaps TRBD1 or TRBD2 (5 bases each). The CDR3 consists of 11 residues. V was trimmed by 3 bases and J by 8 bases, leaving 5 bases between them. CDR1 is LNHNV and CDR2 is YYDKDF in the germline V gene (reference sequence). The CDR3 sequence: CATSRGDEQFF. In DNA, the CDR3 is TGTGCCACCAGCAGGGGGGATGAGCAGTTCTTC.

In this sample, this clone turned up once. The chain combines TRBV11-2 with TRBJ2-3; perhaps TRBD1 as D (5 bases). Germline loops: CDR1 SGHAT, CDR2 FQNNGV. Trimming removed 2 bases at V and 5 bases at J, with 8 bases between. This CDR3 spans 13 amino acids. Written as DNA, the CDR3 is TGTGCCAGCAGCTTATCCAGGGAAGATACGCAGTATTTT. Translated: CASSLSREDTQYF.

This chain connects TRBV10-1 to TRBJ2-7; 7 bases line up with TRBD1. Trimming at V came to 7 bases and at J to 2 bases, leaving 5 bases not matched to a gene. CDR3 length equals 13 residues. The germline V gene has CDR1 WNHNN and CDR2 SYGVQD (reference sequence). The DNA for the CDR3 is TGCGCCAGCATACAGACAGGGACCTACGAGCAGTACTTC. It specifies CASIQTGTYEQYF.

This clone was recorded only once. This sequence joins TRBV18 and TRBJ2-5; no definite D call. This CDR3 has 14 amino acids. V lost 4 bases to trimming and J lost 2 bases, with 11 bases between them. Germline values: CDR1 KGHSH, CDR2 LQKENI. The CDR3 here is CASSRSARQETQYF. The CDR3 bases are TGTGCCAGCTCACGGAGCGCTCGTCAAGAGACCCAGTACTTC.

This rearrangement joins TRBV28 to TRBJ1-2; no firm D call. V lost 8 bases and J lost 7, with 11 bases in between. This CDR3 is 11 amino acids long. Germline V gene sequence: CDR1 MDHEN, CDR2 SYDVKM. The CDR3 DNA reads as TGTGCCAGCTTCGGGTATCGTGGCTACACCTTC. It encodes CASFGYRGYTF.

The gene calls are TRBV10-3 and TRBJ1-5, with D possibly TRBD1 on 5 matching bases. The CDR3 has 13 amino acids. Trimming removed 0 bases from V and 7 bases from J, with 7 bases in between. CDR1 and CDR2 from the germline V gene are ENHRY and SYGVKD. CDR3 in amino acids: CAISESDSQPQHF. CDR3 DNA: TGTGCCATCAGTGAGTCCGACAGCCAGCCCCAGCATTTT.

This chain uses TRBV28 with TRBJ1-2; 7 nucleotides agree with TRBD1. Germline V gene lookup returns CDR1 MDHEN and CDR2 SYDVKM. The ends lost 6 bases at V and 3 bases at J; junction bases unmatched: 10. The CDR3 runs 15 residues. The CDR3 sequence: CASREGQNQDYGYTF. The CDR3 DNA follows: TGTGCCAGCAGGGAGGGACAGAATCAAGACTATGGCTACACCTTC.

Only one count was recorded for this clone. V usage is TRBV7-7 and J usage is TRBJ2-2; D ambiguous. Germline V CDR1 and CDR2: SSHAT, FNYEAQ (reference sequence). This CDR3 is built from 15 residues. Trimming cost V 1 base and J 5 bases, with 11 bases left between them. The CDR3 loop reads CASSLENTLTGELFF. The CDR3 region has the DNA TGTGCCAGCAGCTTAGAAAACACTTTGACCGGGGAGCTGTTTTTT. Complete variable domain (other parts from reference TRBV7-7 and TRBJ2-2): GAGVSQSPRYKVTKRGQDVTLRCDPISSHATLYWYQQALGQGPEFLTYFNYEAQPDKSGLPSDRFSAERPEGSISTLTIQRTEQRDSAMYRCASSLENTLTGELFFGEGSRLTVL.